These 23 T cell receptor beta chains share one sample of origin, sequenced in a study of T cells in Graves' hyperthyroidism and ophthalmopathy. RNA transcripts provided the source from which TCR beta CDR3 regions were amplified. The HTBI primer set was used in a first-round RT-PCR of the TCR CDR3. A single record per CDR3 protein comes from TCRdb applying MiXCR to the multiplex PCR reads. The sample records some 690,000 distinct CDR3 sequences, around 16% being singletons. Sequences were obtained from blood. These receptors all come from a man aged 50 or older with Graves' hyperthyroidism.

This clonotype was detected only a few times. The chain joins TRBV25-1 to TRBJ2-5; 14 bases fit TRBD2. V lost 7 bases to trimming and J lost 1 base; unmatched junction nucleotides: 14. The CDR3 sequence is 19 residues long. Germline CDR1 and CDR2: MGHDK and SYGVNS. CDR3 nucleotide sequence: TGTGCCAGCACCTCAGGCTTGGGACTAGCGGGAGTCATCCAAGAGACCCAGTACTTC. Its translation: CASTSGLGLAGVIQETQYF. The whole variable domain, filled in from reference TRBV25-1 and TRBJ2-5, reads EADIYQTPRYLVIGTGKKITLECSQTMGHDKMYWYQQDPGMELHLIHYSYGVNSTEKGDLSSESTVSRIRTEHFPLTLESARPSHTSQYLCASTSGLGLAGVIQETQYFGPGTRLLVL.

V usage is TRBV28 and J usage is TRBJ1-5; TRBD1 matches 9 bases. CDR1 and CDR2 (germline): MDHEN, SYDVKM. The CDR3 sequence is 16 residues long. V trimming: 2 bases; J trimming: 1 base; junction bases outside the gene matches: 3. CDR3 amino acids: CASSLLTGGSNQPQHF. As DNA, the CDR3 is TGTGCCAGCAGTTTACTAACAGGGGGCAGCAATCAGCCCCAGCATTTT.

CDR3 sequence: CSASFRLSRPTNYGYTF. Written as DNA, the CDR3 is TGCAGTGCTAGCTTCCGTCTCTCCAGGCCGACTAACTATGGCTACACCTTC. The chain links TRBV20-1 to TRBJ1-2, with D hard to call. Deletions cut 3 bases from V and 0 bases from J, with 20 bases between. The CDR3 has 17 amino acids. CDR1 is DFQATT, CDR2 SNEGSKA, per germline (reference sequence).

V gene TRBV11-2 combines with J gene TRBJ1-2, with 9 positions matching TRBD1. J lost 6 bases, V lost 5 bases, and 10 bases had no gene match. The CDR3 has 15 residues. Looked up from germline, CDR1 is SGHAT and CDR2 is FQNNGV. CDR3 DNA: TGTGCCAGCAGCCCCGGACAGGGGCTTTTAGATGGCTACACCTTC. Translated: CASSPGQGLLDGYTF.

This clonotype was seen repeatedly, ten times or more. The chain carries TRBV11-3 and TRBJ2-2, with D maybe TRBD2 (6 bases). This CDR3 spans 14 amino acids. Germline V gene data show CDR1 as SGHNT and CDR2 as YENEEA. V was pared by 3 bases and J by 1 base, with 6 bases between. In DNA, the CDR3 is TGTGCCAGCAGCTTCGGGGGGAACACCGGGGAGCTGTTTTTT. Its protein product is CASSFGGNTGELFF.

This clonotype was picked up a small number of times. It may be a read error: a sequence one base away is much more abundant. No conserved phenylalanine or tryptophan ends this CDR3, so it is likely a read error. This chain links TRBV2 with TRBJ2-7, with D tentatively TRBD1 (5 bases). CDR3 length: 13 amino acids. The germline V gene encodes CDR1 SNHLY and CDR2 FYNNEI. V was trimmed by 4 bases and J by 5 bases, leaving 12 bases between them. The CDR3 loop is CASSGQGRNEQYL. The CDR3 bases are TGTGCCAGCAGTGGTCAGGGTCGAAACGAGCAGTACCTC.

CDR3 protein: CASSYSAGQGYEQYF. CDR3 sequence (DNA): TGTGCCAGCAGTTACTCAGCCGGGCAGGGCTACGAGCAGTACTTC. The gene calls are TRBV6-6 and TRBJ2-7, with D tentatively TRBD1 (5 bases). The CDR3 runs to 15 residues. Trimming took off 0 bases at V and 3 bases at J, with 12 bases between the two ends. Per the germline V gene, CDR1 is MNHNY and CDR2 is SVGAGI (reference sequence).

This clonotype was counted many times. The rearrangement uses TRBV20-1 and TRBJ2-7; TRBD2 aligns across 10 bases. Looked up from germline, CDR1 is DFQATT and CDR2 is SNEGSKA (reference sequence). This CDR3 has 16 amino acids. J gave up 2 bases and V 4 bases, and 11 bases lay outside the gene matches. The CDR3 is CSAKGEASGSPYEQYF. CDR3 DNA sequence: TGCAGTGCTAAAGGGGAAGCTAGCGGGAGCCCCTACGAGCAGTACTTC.

This clonotype was detected ten times or more. The gene calls are TRBV28 and TRBJ1-2, with 9 bases aligning to TRBD1. This CDR3 is built from 16 residues. Germline V lookup: CDR1 MDHEN, CDR2 SYDVKM. With V trimmed by 6 bases and J by 8 bases, 16 bases remained unmatched. CDR3 in amino acids: CASRNPTGGGRGGYTF. CDR3 coding DNA: TGTGCCAGCAGGAACCCAACAGGGGGCGGGAGAGGAGGCTACACCTTC.

This clonotype was counted at least ten times. This chain links TRBV28 with TRBJ1-4; no reliable D call. The CDR3 covers 18 residues. The V end lost 3 bases, the J end lost 7 bases, and 24 bases lay between the germline ends. Germline lookup yields CDR1 MDHEN and CDR2 SYDVKM. The CDR3 nucleotides read TGTGCCAGCAGTTTTCGATTGGGCACTGAGACCCTTCGTGAAAAACTGTTTTTT. Translating it yields CASSFRLGTETLREKLFF.

V gene TRBV7-9 combines with J gene TRBJ2-1; 7 bases line up with TRBD2. Unmatched junction bases numbered 4, after V lost 6 bases and J lost 8 bases. The CDR3 has 12 amino acids. From germline, CDR1 is SEHNR and CDR2 FQNEAQ (reference sequence). DNA of the CDR3: TGTGCCAGCAGTGGGGAGGGAGATGAGCAGTTCTTC. Protein product: CASSGEGDEQFF.

This clonotype was found many times. The chain is built from TRBV6-1 and TRBJ2-7; possibly TRBD1 for D (6 bases). This CDR3 has 14 residues. CDR1 and CDR2 (germline): MNHNS, SASEGT. V lost 5 bases and J lost 2, with 13 bases in between. CDR3 DNA: TGTGCCAGCAGTTATTCCGGACAGACCTACGAGCAGTACTTC. It is translated as CASSYSGQTYEQYF.

Details on this clonotype: Compared with germline, one end of the junction differs, possibly owing to a read error. The V gene is TRBV20-1, the J gene TRBJ2-3; TRBD1 matches 10 bases. CDR1 is DFQATT and CDR2 is SNEGSKA in the germline V gene (reference sequence). The CDR3 totals 15 residues. CDR3 region: CSATRQGALGDTKYF. The CDR3 DNA reads TGCAGTGCTACAAGACAGGGGGCGCTGGGAGATACGAAGTATTTT.

The chain carries TRBV28 and TRBJ2-2, with a possible D match to TRBD2 (5 bases). This CDR3 comprises 17 residues. Per germline, CDR1 MDHEN and CDR2 SYDVKM. The V end was cut by 5 bases, the J end by 7 bases, with 23 bases between. The CDR3 region has the DNA TGTGCCAGCAGTGCACAAGACGGGGTGTTGAGTCACGGGGAGCTGTTTTTT. It is translated as CASSAQDGVLSHGELFF.

Remarks on this clonotype: A read error may explain this, as a much larger clone is one base away. Since no conserved phenylalanine or tryptophan closes the CDR3, a read error is the likely cause. This chain connects TRBV2 to TRBJ1-1; no reliable D call. V was cut by 6 bases and J by 1 base, with 6 bases left in between. Germline CDR1 reads SNHLY; CDR2 reads FYNNEI. This CDR3 region has 12 residues. The CDR3 DNA is TGTGCCAGCAGGTCACGGAACACTGAAGCTTTCCTT. Protein product: CASRSRNTEAFL.

This clonotype occurred many times. V is TRBV27 and J is TRBJ2-7, with D hard to call. Germline V gene sequence: CDR1 MNHEY, CDR2 SMNVEV (reference sequence). This CDR3 spans 13 amino acids. Trimming cost V 2 bases and J 3 bases, with 8 bases left between them. CDR3 sequence reads: CASSLTSLYEQYF. CDR3 sequence (DNA): TGTGCCAGCAGTTTAACCAGTCTCTACGAGCAGTACTTC.

As regards this clonotype: This may be a read error, as it is one base from a much larger clone. This sequence joins TRBV30 and TRBJ2-2; D is perhaps TRBD2 (5 bases). From germline, CDR1 is GTSNPN and CDR2 SVGIG (reference sequence). This CDR3 has 16 residues. The CDR3 sequence: CASTSGEGRVNGELLF. The CDR3 region has the DNA TGTGCCTCGACCTCCGGAGAGGGCCGTGTGAACGGGGAGCTGCTTTTT.

This clonotype was observed many times. The chain couples TRBV2 to TRBJ1-5, with D perhaps TRBD1 (6 bases). CDR3 length: 15 amino acids. Between the trimmed V and J ends, which lost 7 bases and 2 bases, there was a span of 15 bases. Germline CDR1 is SNHLY and CDR2 is FYNNEI. The CDR3 reads CASMGMGAGNQPQHF. The DNA of the CDR3 is TGTGCCAGCATGGGTATGGGGGCCGGCAATCAGCCCCAGCATTTT.

This clonotype was seen a few times. The gene calls are TRBV20-1 and TRBJ1-2, with a weak D call TRBD1 (5 bases). V was cut by 6 bases and J by 2 bases, with 13 bases left in between. The germline CDR1 and CDR2 sequences are DFQATT and SNEGSKA (reference sequence). The CDR3 is made up of 13 amino acids. The CDR3 protein is CSAGAFVNYGYTF. The CDR3 DNA sequence: TGCAGTGCCGGGGCGTTCGTCAACTATGGCTACACCTTC.

The sample holds many counts of this clonotype. The V and J genes are TRBV28 and TRBJ1-1; tentative D call: TRBD1 (5 bases). Germline CDR1 is MDHEN and CDR2 is SYDVKM. This CDR3 has 13 residues. V lost 3 bases and J lost 6, with 11 bases in between. The DNA of the CDR3 is TGTGCCAGCAGTTTCCAGGGTAGGGCTGAAGCTTTCTTT. It is translated as CASSFQGRAEAFF.

This clonotype occurred many times. The gene calls are TRBV19 and TRBJ2-6; 10 positions match TRBD1. The CDR3 length is 24 residues. V shed 9 bases and J 0 bases; nucleotides not matched to a gene: 29. Germline CDR1 LNHDA, CDR2 SQIVND (reference sequence). The CDR3 protein is CARLKLALSTHPGTGDSGANVLTF. In nucleotides, the CDR3 is TGTGCCAGGTTAAAACTAGCACTAAGCACACATCCCGGGACAGGGGACTCTGGGGCCAACGTCCTGACTTTC.

Only one count was recorded for this clonotype. This sequence joins TRBV20-1 and TRBJ1-1; 7 bases align to TRBD1. J was trimmed by 2 bases and V by 8 bases; bases with no gene match: 8. Germline lookup yields CDR1 DFQATT and CDR2 SNEGSKA (reference sequence). This CDR3 contains 13 residues. CDR3 loop: CSTHRQGNTEAFF. CDR3 coding DNA: TGCAGTACCCACCGACAGGGAAACACTGAAGCTTTCTTT.

This clonotype was seen at least ten times. The chain uses TRBV12-3 or TRBV12-4 and TRBJ1-2; no firm D call. V was shortened by 2 bases and J by 0 bases, with 7 bases between the two germline ends. This CDR3 has 14 residues. The CDR3 reads CASSLFQANYGYTF. The CDR3 region has the DNA TGTGCCAGCAGTTTATTCCAGGCTAACTATGGCTACACCTTC.